A single sample is the source of the 25 T cell receptor beta chains below, sequenced in a study of blood T cell repertoires in COVID-19. Clones were sequenced by immunoSEQ multiplex PCR, and TCRdb holds only the in-frame ones, with some missing. Of about 280,000 clones listed, about nine tenths are singletons. The sample consisted of peripheral blood. The receptors come from a man aged 50 to 59 with acute or convalescent COVID-19.

The V call is TRBV6-1, the J call TRBJ1-5; 11 nucleotides align to TRBD1. Trimming cost V 4 bases and J 1 base; bases outside gene matches: 6. The germline V gene encodes CDR1 MNHNS and CDR2 SASEGT. The CDR3 sequence is 17 residues long. CDR3 residues: CASSARTGGGSNQPQHF. In DNA, the CDR3 is TGTGCCAGCAGTGCTAGGACAGGGGGCGGGAGCAATCAGCCCCAGCATTTT.

V usage is TRBV12-5 and J usage is TRBJ1-1; 8 nucleotides line up with TRBD1. Germline CDR1 is LGHNT and CDR2 is FRNRAP. Trimming cost V 5 bases and J 1 base; bases outside gene matches: 3. The CDR3 consists of 14 residues. This CDR3 reads CASGPGTGNTEAFF. The CDR3 nucleotides read TGTGCTAGTGGTCCCGGGACAGGGAACACTGAAGCTTTCTTT. Filled out from reference TRBV12-5 and TRBJ1-1, the complete variable domain reads DARVTQTPRHKVTEMGQEVTMRCQPILGHNTVFWYRQTMMQGLELLAYFRNRAPLDDSGMPKDRFSAEMPDATLATLKIQPSEPRDSAVYFCASGPGTGNTEAFFGQGTRLTVV.

The chain is built from TRBV19 and TRBJ1-3; D remains unclear. The CDR3 totals 15 residues. Germline CDR1 LNHDA, CDR2 SQIVND (reference sequence). Trimming took off 5 bases at V and 0 bases at J, with 11 bases between the two ends. CDR3 bases: TGTGCCAGTAGTTCCCACAGCGGCTCTGGAAACACCATATATTTT. Encoded protein: CASSSHSGSGNTIYF.

The genes are TRBV19 and TRBJ1-2; TRBD1 agrees at 8 bases. The CDR3 sequence is 17 residues long. Trimming took 5 bases from V and 4 from J; bases not matched to a gene: 15. Germline loops: CDR1 LNHDA, CDR2 SQIVND (reference sequence). CDR3 residues: CASSPRQGRGVSYGYTF. CDR3 coding DNA: TGTGCCAGTAGTCCCCGACAGGGGAGAGGCGTCAGCTATGGCTACACCTTC.

This CDR3 is CASCLGHSQGAGETQYF. In DNA, the CDR3 is TGTGCCAGTTGTTTAGGTCATTCTCAGGGGGCTGGAGAGACCCAGTACTTC. The chain carries TRBV19 and TRBJ2-5; TRBD1 agrees at 8 bases. The CDR3 is 17 amino acids. V was pared by 8 bases and J by 4 bases, with 18 bases of the junction left unmatched. Germline CDR1 LNHDA, CDR2 SQIVND (reference sequence).

The chain uses TRBV7-3 and TRBJ2-3; weak D call: TRBD1 (6 bases). This CDR3 has 14 amino acids. Trimming pared 3 bases from V and 2 bases from J, leaving 9 bases between. Germline V lookup: CDR1 SGHTA, CDR2 FQGTGA. The CDR3 bases are TGTGCCAGCAGCTTCAGGGGAGACACAGATACGCAGTATTTT. It specifies CASSFRGDTDTQYF.

This sequence joins TRBV7-6 and TRBJ1-2; 9 positions agree with TRBD1. The V and J ends lost 1 base and 8 bases, in that order; junction bases with no gene match: 8. Per the germline V gene, CDR1 is SGHVS and CDR2 is FNYEAQ. This CDR3 contains 15 residues. The CDR3 bases are TGTGCCAGCAGCTTAGGGACAGGGGCCTCGGGAGGCTACACCTTC. Translating gives CASSLGTGASGGYTF.

V usage is TRBV6-5 and J usage is TRBJ2-5, with 9 bases lining up with TRBD1. The CDR3 has 15 amino acids. V shed 8 bases, J shed 7 bases, and the junction held 14 bases outside the gene matches. Per the germline V gene, CDR1 is MNHEY and CDR2 is SVGAGI. CDR3 in amino acids: CASSPGQGDSGTQYF. Written as DNA, the CDR3 is TGTGCCAGCTCTCCGGGACAGGGTGATTCGGGGACCCAGTACTTC.

The gene calls are TRBV7-3 and TRBJ1-1, with D possibly being TRBD1 (5 bases). The V and J ends lost 2 bases and 4 bases respectively, with 14 bases between them. The CDR3 extends over 15 amino acids. The V gene's germline CDR1 is SGHTA and CDR2 FQGTGA. This chain's CDR3 is CASSLRGGGVTEAFF. CDR3 nucleotides: TGTGCCAGCAGCTTACGTGGGGGAGGAGTCACTGAAGCTTTCTTT.

V usage is TRBV19 and J usage is TRBJ1-3, with 8 bases lining up with TRBD1. V shed 6 bases, J shed 0 bases, and the junction held 7 bases outside the gene matches. CDR3 length: 16 amino acids. Germline V gene lookup returns CDR1 LNHDA and CDR2 SQIVND (reference sequence). CDR3 coding DNA: TGTGCCAGTAGCGGACAGGGAATAGTCTCTGGAAACACCATATATTTT. Its protein product is CASSGQGIVSGNTIYF.

The chain carries TRBV6-4 and TRBJ1-2; 7 positions match TRBD1. CDR1 and CDR2 from the germline V gene are MRHNA and SNTAGT. With 4 bases clipped from V and 8 bases from J, the junction kept 13 bases outside the gene matches. The CDR3 spans 15 residues. In nucleotides, the CDR3 is TGTGCCAGCAGTGCAAGACAGGGACCCCCGGAAGGCTACACCTTC. Translated, it gives CASSARQGPPEGYTF.

This chain links TRBV18 with TRBJ1-3; TRBD1 aligns across 7 bases. This CDR3 has 16 amino acids. The V and J ends lost 3 bases and 2 bases, in that order; junction bases with no gene match: 7. Germline values: CDR1 KGHSH, CDR2 LQKENI. Here the CDR3 reads CASSPQPQGAGNTIYF. The CDR3 bases are TGTGCCAGCTCACCCCAGCCCCAGGGGGCTGGAAACACCATATATTTT.

V gene TRBV11-2 combines with J gene TRBJ2-2, with TRBD2 as a possible D gene (5 bases). The germline V gene has CDR1 SGHAT and CDR2 FQNNGV. The germline V and J ends were trimmed by 2 bases and 3 bases, with 7 bases remaining between them. The CDR3 is made up of 14 amino acids. As DNA, the CDR3 is TGTGCCAGCAGCTTAAGAGCGGACACCGGGGAGCTGTTTTTT. It encodes CASSLRADTGELFF.

This clone was picked up many times. J is TRBJ2-7 and V is TRBV29-1; tentative D call: TRBD2 (5 bases). This CDR3 spans 11 amino acids. The ends were cut back, 5 bases at V and 6 bases at J, with 11 bases in the middle. The V gene's germline CDR1 is SQVTM and CDR2 ANQGSEA. CDR3 sequence reads: CSVFEGSEQYF. The CDR3 DNA is TGCAGCGTTTTCGAGGGATCCGAGCAGTACTTC.

The CDR3 DNA is TGCGCCAGCAGCCCCACGACGGAGCGTCCACCAGGGGATACGCAGTATTTT. It yields the protein CASSPTTERPPGDTQYF. The gene calls are TRBV4-1 and TRBJ2-3, with D tentatively TRBD1 (5 bases). Trimming pared 4 bases from V and 6 bases from J, leaving 23 bases between. This CDR3 has 17 residues. Germline CDR1 is MGHRA and CDR2 is YSYEKL.

Comment on this clone: Other DNA sequences from this sample encode an identical CDR3 as well. J is TRBJ1-1 and V is TRBV7-9; D is perhaps TRBD1 (5 bases). The CDR3 extends over 14 amino acids. Germline loops: CDR1 SEHNR, CDR2 FQNEAQ (reference sequence). The V end was cut by 4 bases, the J end by 0 bases, with 9 bases between. The CDR3 spells CASSSTGMNTEAFF. The CDR3 DNA follows: TGTGCCAGCAGCTCCACAGGCATGAACACTGAAGCTTTCTTT.

This sequence joins TRBV18 and TRBJ2-7; 8 nucleotides match TRBD1. The germline V gene encodes CDR1 KGHSH and CDR2 LQKENI. There are 14 residues in the CDR3. V lost 2 bases, J lost 7 bases, and 7 bases stayed unmatched. The CDR3 sequence is CASSPGQGTGEQYF. CDR3 in DNA: TGTGCCAGCTCACCAGGGCAGGGGACAGGTGAGCAGTACTTC.

The chain combines TRBV19 with TRBJ1-2, with a tentative D call TRBD1 (6 bases). V dropped 1 base and J dropped 4 bases, with 19 bases sitting between them. From germline, CDR1 is LNHDA and CDR2 SQIVND (reference sequence). The CDR3 has 17 amino acids. Here the CDR3 reads CASSIGSPQGGPYGYTF. CDR3 nucleotide sequence: TGTGCCAGTAGTATAGGGAGCCCACAGGGTGGTCCCTATGGCTACACCTTC. Supplemented by reference TRBV19 and TRBJ1-2, the full variable domain reads DGGITQSPKYLFRKEGQNVTLSCEQNLNHDAMYWYRQDPGQGLRLIYYSQIVNDFQKGDIAEGYSVSREKKESFPLTVTSAQKNPTAFYLCASSIGSPQGGPYGYTFGSGTRLTVV.

The chain has TRBV9 and TRBJ2-5, with D hard to call. Deletions cut 2 bases from V and 3 bases from J, with 8 bases between. The CDR3 is made up of 13 amino acids. Germline values: CDR1 SGDLS, CDR2 YYNGEE. CDR3 coding DNA: TGTGCCAGCAGCGTTGACAACAAAGAGACCCAGTACTTC. Its protein is CASSVDNKETQYF.

DNA of the CDR3: TGTGCCAGCAGCATGGGGACAGGGTGGGGCTACACCTTC. As protein: CASSMGTGWGYTF. The rearrangement links TRBV7-9 to TRBJ1-2; 9 nucleotides match TRBD1. CDR1 and CDR2 (germline): SEHNR, FQNEAQ (reference sequence). V trimming: 5 bases; J trimming: 8 bases; junction bases outside the gene matches: 6. The CDR3 sequence is 13 residues long. Using reference TRBV7-9 and TRBJ1-2 for the parts outside the CDR3, the full variable domain is DTGVSQNPRHKITKRGQNVTFRCDPISEHNRLYWYRQTLGQGPEFLTYFQNEAQLEKSRLLSDRFSAERPKGSFSTLEIQRTEQGDSAMYLCASSMGTGWGYTFGSGTRLTVV.

The rearrangement links TRBV2 to TRBJ2-4; possibly TRBD2 for D (7 bases). Germline V gene sequence: CDR1 SNHLY, CDR2 FYNNEI. Trimming stripped 6 bases from V and 7 bases from J, with 10 bases between. The CDR3 length is 12 residues. The CDR3 sequence: CASRGGGNIQYF. CDR3 nucleotide sequence: TGTGCCAGCAGGGGAGGGGGTAACATTCAGTACTTC. The full variable domain, its missing parts supplied by reference TRBV2 and TRBJ2-4, is EPEVTQTPSHQVTQMGQEVILRCVPISNHLYFYWYRQILGQKVEFLVSFYNNEISEKSEIFDDQFSVERPDGSNFTLKIRSTKLEDSAMYFCASRGGGNIQYFGAGTRLSVL.

In this sample, this clone turned up once. The V call is TRBV12-3 or TRBV12-4, the J call TRBJ1-1; D is unclear. V lost 1 base to trimming and J lost 10 bases, with 13 bases between them. The CDR3 covers 13 residues. The CDR3 DNA reads TGTGCCAGCAGTTTAGGGACCAACGGGAGAGCTTTCTTT. It translates to CASSLGTNGRAFF.

This chain uses TRBV5-1 with TRBJ1-3; 7 bases are a match to TRBD1. This CDR3 has 16 residues. V was pared by 2 bases and J by 4 bases, with 9 bases of the junction left unmatched. CDR1 and CDR2 (germline): SGHRS, YFSETQ. CDR3 sequence: CASSFGTASAGNTIYF. DNA of the CDR3: TGCGCCAGCAGCTTTGGGACAGCTAGCGCCGGAAACACCATATATTTT.

This chain uses TRBV27 with TRBJ1-1, with 7 bases fitting TRBD1. The CDR3 totals 14 residues. The V gene's germline CDR1 is MNHEY and CDR2 SMNVEV (reference sequence). Trimming at V came to 5 bases and at J to 1 base, leaving 4 bases not matched to a gene. The CDR3 sequence: CASSHGTANTEAFF. The CDR3 DNA reads TGTGCCAGCAGTCACGGGACAGCGAACACTGAAGCTTTCTTT.

The chain links TRBV3-1 (or the pseudogene TRBV3-2) to TRBJ2-7; 8 bases line up with TRBD2. V was clipped by 6 bases and J by 5 bases; unmatched bases: 6. The germline V gene encodes CDR1 LGHDT and CDR2 YNNKEL (reference sequence). This CDR3 is built from 13 residues. This CDR3 is CASSGGGYDEQYF. The CDR3 region has the DNA TGTGCCAGCAGTGGCGGGGGGTATGACGAGCAGTACTTC.